The rows below give T cell receptor beta chains drawn from one sample of a study of CD8 T cells in ankylosing spondylitis. TCRdb analysed the 5' RACE reads with MiXCR anew, one entry per CDR3 protein. The repertoire holds hundreds of thousands of distinct CDR3 sequences, with more than 9.5% as singletons. The sample comprised blood, either unsorted or a sorted T cell fraction (not recorded which). These receptors all come from a male donor with ankylosing spondylitis. Each CDR3 is given with its conserved first and last residue.

len	v_gene	j_gene	CDR3aa
16	TRBV18	TRBJ1-1	CASSPPSGRANTEAFF
14	TRBV6-1	TRBJ1-6	CASSIRGGNSPLHF
14	TRBV12-3/TRBV12-4	TRBJ2-5	CASSSRTSRETQYF
14	TRBV7-2	TRBJ1-1	CASTAGRLNTEAFF
15	TRBV12-3/TRBV12-4	TRBJ2-7	CASSFLGTQAYEQYF
13	TRBV7-9	TRBJ2-1	CASTGKGHNEQFF
13	TRBV4-2	TRBJ1-1	CASSQDWRGEAFF
17	TRBV12-3/TRBV12-4	TRBJ1-1	CASSEGQGNFMNTEAFF
14	TRBV3-1	TRBJ2-1	CASSQGVSGPEQFF
15	TRBV5-1	TRBJ1-5	CASSLEVGGGQPQHF